This entry lists 10 T cell receptor beta chains sequenced from one sample in a study of shared clonotypes between healthy human individuals. The table came from immunoSEQ multiplex PCR; TCRdb's copy has only in-frame clones and leaves some out. The data contain 950,000 to 1,300,000 clones, about 75% of them singletons. The sample was memory CD4+ T cells sorted from blood. Subset defined: CD45RA-negative fraction. The receptor set was obtained from a young man in good health.

This chain connects TRBV5-4 to TRBJ1-4, with a weak D call TRBD1 (6 bases). Germline V CDR1 and CDR2: SGHNT, YYREEE (reference sequence). The V end lost 4 bases, the J end lost 4 bases, and 11 bases lay between the germline ends. This CDR3 is 14 amino acids long. The CDR3 region has the DNA TGTGCCAGCAGCCCCACAGGGAATAATGAAAAACTGTTTTTT. It yields the protein CASSPTGNNEKLFF.

This clone was detected a few times. The rearrangement joins TRBV28 to TRBJ1-6, with D tentatively TRBD1 (5 bases). Trimming stripped 7 bases from V and 11 bases from J, with 21 bases between. This CDR3 comprises 15 residues. CDR1 is MDHEN, CDR2 SYDVKM, per germline. CDR3 nucleotides: TGTGCCAGCACTACCGGGGGTCAGTCTAAAGCACCCCTCCACTTT. It specifies CASTTGGQSKAPLHF.

CDR3 protein: CASSSTGNTGELFF. The CDR3 nucleotides read TGCGCCAGCAGCTCGACAGGGAACACCGGGGAGCTGTTTTTT. The chain links TRBV5-1 to TRBJ2-2, with D perhaps TRBD1 (6 bases). Germline V gives CDR1 SGHRS, CDR2 YFSETQ. V was pared by 3 bases and J by 1 base, with 7 bases between. This CDR3 is 14 amino acids long.

This chain connects TRBV10-3 to TRBJ1-5; D gene ambiguous. The CDR3 totals 14 residues. With 0 bases removed from V and 3 bases from J, the gap between germline ends came to 6 bases. CDR1 is ENHRY, CDR2 SYGVKD, per germline. CDR3: CAISESRTNQPQHF. CDR3 bases: TGTGCCATCAGTGAGTCGCGGACCAATCAGCCCCAGCATTTT.

This clone occurred once. The rearrangement joins TRBV2 to TRBJ2-5; D is uncertain. Germline CDR1 SNHLY, CDR2 FYNNEI. The V end lost 4 bases, the J end lost 9 bases, and 18 bases lay between the germline ends. CDR3 length: 14 amino acids. CDR3 sequence reads: CASSAIPRISAQYF. In DNA, the CDR3 is TGTGCCAGCAGTGCCATACCCCGAATATCGGCCCAGTACTTC.

The V call is TRBV6-1, the J call TRBJ1-6, with 12 bases that match TRBD1. This CDR3 is built from 17 residues. Germline loops: CDR1 MNHNS, CDR2 SASEGT. The V gene end was trimmed by 3 bases and the J gene end by 4 bases; junction bases not matched to a gene: 4. The CDR3: CASSDGTGGAYNSPLHF. CDR3 nucleotides: TGTGCCAGCAGTGACGGGACAGGGGGCGCATATAATTCACCCCTCCACTTT.

The rearrangement joins TRBV5-1 to TRBJ2-1, with 10 bases fitting TRBD2. V was clipped by 3 bases and J by 0 bases; unmatched bases: 6. Germline CDR1 reads SGHRS; CDR2 reads YFSETQ. This CDR3 has 17 amino acids. CDR3 coding DNA: TGCGCCAGCAGCTCCCTAGCGGGAGACCGCTCCTACAATGAGCAGTTCTTC. It specifies CASSSLAGDRSYNEQFF.

Note on this clone: Other DNA sequences within the sample encode an identical CDR3. The rearrangement joins TRBV18 to TRBJ2-3, with 7 positions matching TRBD2. The CDR3 is 14 residues long. With V trimmed by 2 bases and J by 3 bases, 2 bases remained unmatched. Germline loops: CDR1 KGHSH, CDR2 LQKENI. Here the CDR3 reads CASSPASGTDTQYF. The DNA of the CDR3 is TGTGCCAGCTCACCAGCTAGCGGAACAGATACGCAGTATTTT. The whole variable domain, remainder taken from reference TRBV18 and TRBJ2-3, is NAGVMQNPRHLVRRRGQEARLRCSPMKGHSHVYWYRQLPEEGLKFMVYLQKENIIDESGMPKERFSAEFPKEGPSILRIQQVVRGDSAAYFCASSPASGTDTQYFGPGTRLTVL.

The chain recombines TRBV9 with TRBJ1-3; D remains unclear. Germline values: CDR1 SGDLS, CDR2 YYNGEE. The CDR3 covers 14 residues. Trimming shortened V by 4 bases and J by 4 bases, and 12 bases separated the two germline ends. For the CDR3, the DNA is TGTGCCAGCAGCTCGGCCCCGGGGGGAAACACCATATATTTT. Translated: CASSSAPGGNTIYF.

This clone was seen many times. This specimen includes other DNA sequences encoding the same CDR3. V is TRBV19 and J is TRBJ2-7; 9 nucleotides line up with TRBD2. Trimming at V came to 4 bases and at J to 2 bases, leaving 0 bases not matched to a gene. The CDR3 runs 13 residues. Per the germline V gene, CDR1 is LNHDA and CDR2 is SQIVND (reference sequence). The CDR3: CASSTSGAYEQYF. CDR3 bases: TGTGCCAGTAGTACTAGCGGGGCCTACGAGCAGTACTTC.